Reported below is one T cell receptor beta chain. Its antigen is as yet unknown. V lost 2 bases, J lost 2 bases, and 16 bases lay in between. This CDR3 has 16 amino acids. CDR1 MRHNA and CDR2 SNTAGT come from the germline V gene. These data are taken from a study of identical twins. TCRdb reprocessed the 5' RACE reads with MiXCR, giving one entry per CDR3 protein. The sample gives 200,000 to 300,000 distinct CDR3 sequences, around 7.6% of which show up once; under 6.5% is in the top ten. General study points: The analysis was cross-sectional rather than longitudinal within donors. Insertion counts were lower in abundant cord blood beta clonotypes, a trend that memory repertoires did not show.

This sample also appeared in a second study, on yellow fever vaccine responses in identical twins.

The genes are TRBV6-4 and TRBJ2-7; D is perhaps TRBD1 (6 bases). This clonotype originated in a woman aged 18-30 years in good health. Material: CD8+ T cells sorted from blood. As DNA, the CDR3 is TGTGCCAGCAGTGACCTGACAGGAGTGGCGGCCTACGAGCAGTACGTC. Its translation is CASSDLTGVAAYEQYV.